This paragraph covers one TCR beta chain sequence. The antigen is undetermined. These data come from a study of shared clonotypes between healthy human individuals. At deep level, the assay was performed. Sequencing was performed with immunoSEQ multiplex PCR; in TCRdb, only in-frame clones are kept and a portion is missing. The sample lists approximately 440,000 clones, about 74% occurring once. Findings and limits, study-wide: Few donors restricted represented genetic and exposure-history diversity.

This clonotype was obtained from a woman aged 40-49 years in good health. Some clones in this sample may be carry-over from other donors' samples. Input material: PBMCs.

The CDR3: CASSVGLGWDEQFF. CDR3 coding DNA: TGTGCCAGCAGCGTCGGACTAGGATGGGATGAGCAGTTCTTC. V gene TRBV14 combines with J gene TRBJ2-1, with 7 bases fitting TRBD2. V shed 5 bases and J 8 bases; nucleotides not matched to a gene: 9. This CDR3 spans 14 amino acids. The germline CDR1 and CDR2 sequences are SGHDN and FVKESK.